This entry is about one T cell receptor beta chain. V shed 2 bases, J shed 3 bases, and the junction held 5 bases outside the gene matches. Germline-derived CDR1 and CDR2 are MNHNS and SASEGT. CDR3 length equals 15 residues. The data were obtained in a study of T cells in Graves' hyperthyroidism and ophthalmopathy. From RNA transcripts, TCR beta CDR3 regions were amplified. The HTBI primer set served for first-round RT-PCR of the TCR CDR3. TCRdb fed the multiplex PCR reads into MiXCR, producing one record per CDR3 protein. The sample carries fewer than 400,000 distinct CDR3 sequences, 15% to 17% recorded once. Recently diagnosed hyperthyroidism of less than 2 months' duration affected patients aged 18 to 65. Uncontrolled infection, other autoimmune disease, pregnancy or lactation led to exclusion.

The gene calls are TRBV6-1 and TRBJ2-3; TRBD1 aligns across 7 bases. The origin of this receptor is a woman younger than 30 with Graves' hyperthyroidism that later progressed to Graves' ophthalmopathy. Sequencing input: blood. The CDR3 sequence: CASSEWEQGTDTQYF. In DNA, the CDR3 is TGTGCCAGCAGTGAATGGGAACAGGGGACAGATACGCAGTATTTT.